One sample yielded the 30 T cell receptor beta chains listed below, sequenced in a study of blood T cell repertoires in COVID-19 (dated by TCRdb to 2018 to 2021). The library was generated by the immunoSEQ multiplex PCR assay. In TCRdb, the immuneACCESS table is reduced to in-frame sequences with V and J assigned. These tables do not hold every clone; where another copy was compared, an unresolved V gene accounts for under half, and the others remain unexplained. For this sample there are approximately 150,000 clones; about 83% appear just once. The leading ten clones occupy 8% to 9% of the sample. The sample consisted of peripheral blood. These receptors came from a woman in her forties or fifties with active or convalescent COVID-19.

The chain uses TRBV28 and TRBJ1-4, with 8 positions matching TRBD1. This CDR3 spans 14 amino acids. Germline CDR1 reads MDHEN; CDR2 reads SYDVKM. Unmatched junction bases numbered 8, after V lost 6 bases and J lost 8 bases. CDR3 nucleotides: TGTGCCAGCAGCAAAAACAGGGGGGAAGAAAAACTGTTTTTT. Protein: CASSKNRGEEKLFF.

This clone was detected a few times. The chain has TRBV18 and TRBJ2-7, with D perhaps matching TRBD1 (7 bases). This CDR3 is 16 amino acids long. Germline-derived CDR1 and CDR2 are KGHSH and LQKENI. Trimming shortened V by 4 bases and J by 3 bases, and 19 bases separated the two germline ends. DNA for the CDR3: TGTGCCAGCTCACGGCGCGGGACAGCAGTTGACTACGAGCAGTACTTC. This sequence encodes CASSRRGTAVDYEQYF.

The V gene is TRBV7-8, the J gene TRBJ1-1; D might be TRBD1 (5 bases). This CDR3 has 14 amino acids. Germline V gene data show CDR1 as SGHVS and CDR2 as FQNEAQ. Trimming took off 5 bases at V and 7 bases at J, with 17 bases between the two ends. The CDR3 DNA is TGTGCCAGCAGCCCATCAGGAGGGGAGGTTGAAGCTTTCTTT. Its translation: CASSPSGGEVEAFF.

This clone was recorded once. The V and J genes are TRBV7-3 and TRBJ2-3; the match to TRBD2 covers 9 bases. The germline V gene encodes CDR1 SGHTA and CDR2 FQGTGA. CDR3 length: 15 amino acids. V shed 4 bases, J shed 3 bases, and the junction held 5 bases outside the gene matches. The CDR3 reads CASSSASGITDTQYF. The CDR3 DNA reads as TGTGCCAGCAGCTCCGCTAGCGGGATAACAGATACGCAGTATTTT.

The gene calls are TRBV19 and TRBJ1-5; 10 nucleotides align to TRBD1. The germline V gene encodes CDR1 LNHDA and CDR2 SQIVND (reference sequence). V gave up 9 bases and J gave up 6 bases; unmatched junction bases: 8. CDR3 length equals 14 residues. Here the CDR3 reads CASVGQGVAQPQHF. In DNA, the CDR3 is TGTGCCAGCGTTGGACAGGGGGTGGCTCAGCCCCAGCATTTT.

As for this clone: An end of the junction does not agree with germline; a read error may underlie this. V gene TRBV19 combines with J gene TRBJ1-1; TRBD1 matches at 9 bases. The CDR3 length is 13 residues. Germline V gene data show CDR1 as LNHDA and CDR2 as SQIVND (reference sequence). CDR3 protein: CASTTGGLTEVFF. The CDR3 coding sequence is TGTGCCAGTACTACAGGGGGCCTGACTGAAGTTTTCTTT.

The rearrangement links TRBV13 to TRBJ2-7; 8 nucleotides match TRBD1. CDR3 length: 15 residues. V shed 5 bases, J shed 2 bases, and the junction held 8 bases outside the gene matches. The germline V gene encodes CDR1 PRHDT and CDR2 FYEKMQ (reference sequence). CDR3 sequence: CASSLQTGATYEQYF. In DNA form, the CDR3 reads TGTGCCAGCAGCCTACAGACAGGGGCGACCTACGAGCAGTACTTC.

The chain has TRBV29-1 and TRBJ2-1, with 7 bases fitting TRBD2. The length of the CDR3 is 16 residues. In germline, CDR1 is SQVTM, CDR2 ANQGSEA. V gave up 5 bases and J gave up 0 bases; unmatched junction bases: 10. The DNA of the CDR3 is TGCAGCGTTCACGTAGCGGGCCCAAGCTCCTACAATGAGCAGTTCTTC. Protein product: CSVHVAGPSSYNEQFF.

The CDR3 here is CASSIYQGSPYEQYF. The CDR3 DNA follows: TGTGCCAGTAGTATCTATCAGGGATCCCCCTACGAGCAGTACTTC. The chain recombines TRBV19 with TRBJ2-7, with D possibly being TRBD1 (5 bases). In germline, CDR1 is LNHDA, CDR2 SQIVND (reference sequence). The V gene lost 3 bases and the J gene lost 2 bases, with 14 bases spanning the gap. CDR3 size: 15 residues.

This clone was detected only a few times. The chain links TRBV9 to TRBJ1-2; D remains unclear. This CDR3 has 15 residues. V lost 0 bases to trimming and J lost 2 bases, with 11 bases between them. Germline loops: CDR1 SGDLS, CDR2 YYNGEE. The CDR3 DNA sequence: TGTGCCAGCAGCGTAGATTCAGGTTCCAACTATGGCTACACCTTC. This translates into CASSVDSGSNYGYTF.

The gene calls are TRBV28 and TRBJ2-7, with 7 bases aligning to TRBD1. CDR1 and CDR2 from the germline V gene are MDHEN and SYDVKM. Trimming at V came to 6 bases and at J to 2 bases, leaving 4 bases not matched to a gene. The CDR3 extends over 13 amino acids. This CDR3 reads CASRTGTAYEQYF. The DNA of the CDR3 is TGTGCCAGCAGGACCGGGACAGCCTACGAGCAGTACTTC.

CDR3 protein: CSASGGGYGYTF. CDR3 DNA sequence: TGCAGTGCTAGTGGAGGGGGCTATGGCTACACCTTC. This chain links TRBV20-1 with TRBJ1-2; D is perhaps TRBD1 (6 bases). Trimming left V 3 bases short and J 4 bases short, with 9 bases between. CDR1 is DFQATT and CDR2 is SNEGSKA in the germline V gene (reference sequence). The CDR3 totals 12 residues.

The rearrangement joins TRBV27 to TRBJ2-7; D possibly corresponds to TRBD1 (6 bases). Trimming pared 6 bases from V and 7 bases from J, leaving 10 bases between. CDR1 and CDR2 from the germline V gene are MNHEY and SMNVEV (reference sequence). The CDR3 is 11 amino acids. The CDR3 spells CASSQGTEQYF. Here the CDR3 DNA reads TGTGCCAGCAGCCAGGGGACGGAGCAGTACTTC.

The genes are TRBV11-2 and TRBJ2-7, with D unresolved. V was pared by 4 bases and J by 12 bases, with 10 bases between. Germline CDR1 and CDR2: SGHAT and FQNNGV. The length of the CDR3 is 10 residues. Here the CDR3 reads CASSSSTMYF. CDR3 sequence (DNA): TGTGCCAGCAGCTCCAGTACCATGTACTTC. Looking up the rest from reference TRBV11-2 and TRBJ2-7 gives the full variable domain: EAGVAQSPRYKIIEKRQSVAFWCNPISGHATLYWYQQILGQGPKLLIQFQNNGVVDDSQLPKDRFSAERLKGVDSTLKIQPAKLEDSAVYLCASSSSTMYFGPGTRLTVT.

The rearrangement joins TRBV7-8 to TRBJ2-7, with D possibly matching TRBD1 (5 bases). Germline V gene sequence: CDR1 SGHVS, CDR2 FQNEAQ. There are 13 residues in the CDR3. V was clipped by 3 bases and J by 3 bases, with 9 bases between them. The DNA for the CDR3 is TGTGCCAGCAGCTTGGACACCCTCTACGAGCAGTACTTC. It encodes CASSLDTLYEQYF.

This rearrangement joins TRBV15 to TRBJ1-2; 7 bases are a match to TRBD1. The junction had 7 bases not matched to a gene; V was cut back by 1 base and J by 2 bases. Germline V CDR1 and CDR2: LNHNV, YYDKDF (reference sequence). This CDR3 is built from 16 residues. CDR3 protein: CATSRVGTELNYGYTF. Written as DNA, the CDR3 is TGTGCCACCAGCAGAGTAGGGACAGAGCTAAACTATGGCTACACCTTC.

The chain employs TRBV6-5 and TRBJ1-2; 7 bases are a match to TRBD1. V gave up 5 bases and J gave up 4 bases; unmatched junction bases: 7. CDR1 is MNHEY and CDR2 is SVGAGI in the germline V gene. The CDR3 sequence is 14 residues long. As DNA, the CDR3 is TGTGCCAGCAGTCTCCTGACAGGGACCTATGGCTACACCTTC. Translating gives CASSLLTGTYGYTF.

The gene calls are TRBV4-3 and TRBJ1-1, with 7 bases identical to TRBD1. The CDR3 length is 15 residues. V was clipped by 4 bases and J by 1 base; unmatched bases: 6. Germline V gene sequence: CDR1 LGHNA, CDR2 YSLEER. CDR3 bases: TGCGCCAGCAGCCGAAATACAGGGGCGAACACTGAAGCTTTCTTT. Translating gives CASSRNTGANTEAFF.

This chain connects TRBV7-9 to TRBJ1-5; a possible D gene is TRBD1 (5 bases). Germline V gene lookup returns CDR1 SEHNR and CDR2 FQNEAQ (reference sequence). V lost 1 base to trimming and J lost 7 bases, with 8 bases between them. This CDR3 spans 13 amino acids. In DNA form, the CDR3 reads TGTGCCAGCAGCTTAGGGGGGGGACAGCCCCAGCATTTT. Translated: CASSLGGGQPQHF.

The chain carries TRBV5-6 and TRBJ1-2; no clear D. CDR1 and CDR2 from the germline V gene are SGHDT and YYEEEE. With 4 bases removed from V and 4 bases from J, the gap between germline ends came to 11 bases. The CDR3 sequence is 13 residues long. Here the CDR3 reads CASSDRGGYGYTF. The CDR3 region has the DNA TGTGCCAGCAGCGATCGGGGAGGCTATGGCTACACCTTC.

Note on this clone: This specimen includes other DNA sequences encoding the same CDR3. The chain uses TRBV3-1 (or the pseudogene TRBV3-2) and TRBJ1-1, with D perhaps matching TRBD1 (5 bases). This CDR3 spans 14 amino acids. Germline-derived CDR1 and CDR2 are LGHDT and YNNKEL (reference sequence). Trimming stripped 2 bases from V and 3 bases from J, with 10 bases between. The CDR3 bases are TGTGCCAGCAGCCAAAGGGGTGGCGACACTGAAGCTTTCTTT. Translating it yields CASSQRGGDTEAFF.

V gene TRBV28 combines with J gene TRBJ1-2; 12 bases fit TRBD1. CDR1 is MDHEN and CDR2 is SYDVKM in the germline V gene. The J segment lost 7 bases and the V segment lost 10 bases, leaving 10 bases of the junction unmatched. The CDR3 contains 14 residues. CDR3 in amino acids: CATTRDRGLLGYTF. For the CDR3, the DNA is TGTGCCACAACCCGGGACAGGGGGCTTCTTGGCTACACCTTC.

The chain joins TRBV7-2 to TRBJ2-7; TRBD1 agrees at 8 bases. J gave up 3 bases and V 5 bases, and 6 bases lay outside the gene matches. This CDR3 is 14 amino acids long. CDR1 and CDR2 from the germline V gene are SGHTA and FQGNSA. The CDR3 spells CASSLGQGIYEQYF. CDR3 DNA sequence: TGTGCCAGCAGCCTTGGACAGGGTATCTACGAGCAGTACTTC.

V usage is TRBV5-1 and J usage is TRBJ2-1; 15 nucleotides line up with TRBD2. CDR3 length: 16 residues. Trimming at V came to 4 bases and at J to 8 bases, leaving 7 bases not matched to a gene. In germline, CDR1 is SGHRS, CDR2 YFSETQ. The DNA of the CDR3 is TGCGCCAGCAGCCTGGGGACTAGCGGGAGGAGGCATGAGCAGTTCTTC. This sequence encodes CASSLGTSGRRHEQFF.

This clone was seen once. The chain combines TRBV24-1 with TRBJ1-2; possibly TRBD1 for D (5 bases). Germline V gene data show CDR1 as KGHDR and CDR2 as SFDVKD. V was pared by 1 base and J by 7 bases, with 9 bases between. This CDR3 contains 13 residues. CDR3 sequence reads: CATSDFQGGGYTF. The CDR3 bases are TGTGCCACCAGTGATTTCCAGGGCGGTGGCTACACCTTC.

For the CDR3, the DNA is TGTGCCAGCAGCCAACTGGAGACGGAGACCCAGTACTTC. Translation gives CASSQLETETQYF. The gene calls are TRBV5-4 and TRBJ2-5; D unclear. There are 13 residues in the CDR3. V lost 4 bases to trimming and J lost 5 bases, with 12 bases between them. Germline V lookup: CDR1 SGHNT, CDR2 YYREEE (reference sequence).

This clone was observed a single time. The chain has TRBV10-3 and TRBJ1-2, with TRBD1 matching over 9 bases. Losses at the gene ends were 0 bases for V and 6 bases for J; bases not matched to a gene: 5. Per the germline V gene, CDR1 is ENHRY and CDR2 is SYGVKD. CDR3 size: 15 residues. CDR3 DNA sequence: TGTGCCATCAGTGAGTCGACAGGGGGAACCCATGGCTACACCTTC. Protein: CAISESTGGTHGYTF.

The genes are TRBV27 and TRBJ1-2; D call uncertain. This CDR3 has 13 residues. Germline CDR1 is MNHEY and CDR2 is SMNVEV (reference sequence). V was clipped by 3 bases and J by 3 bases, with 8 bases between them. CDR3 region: CASSFTGDYGYTF. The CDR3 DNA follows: TGTGCCAGCAGTTTTACCGGGGACTATGGCTACACCTTC.

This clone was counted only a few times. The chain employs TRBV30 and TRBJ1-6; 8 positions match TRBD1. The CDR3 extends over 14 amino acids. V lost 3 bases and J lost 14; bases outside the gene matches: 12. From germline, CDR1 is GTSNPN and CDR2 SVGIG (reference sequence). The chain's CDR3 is CAWRGQGERVALHF. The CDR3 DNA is TGTGCCTGGAGAGGACAGGGTGAACGGGTGGCCCTCCACTTT. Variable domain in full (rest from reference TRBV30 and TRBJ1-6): SQTIHQWPATLVQPVGSPLSLECTVEGTSNPNLYWYRQAAGRGLQLLFYSVGIGQISSEVPQNLSASRPQDRQFILSSKKLLLSDSGFYLCAWRGQGERVALHFGNGTRLTVT.

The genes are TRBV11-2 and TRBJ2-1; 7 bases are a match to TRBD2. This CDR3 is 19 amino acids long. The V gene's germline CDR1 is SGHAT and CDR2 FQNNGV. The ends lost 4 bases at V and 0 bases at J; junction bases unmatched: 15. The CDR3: CASSYFSSQRGSSYNEQFF. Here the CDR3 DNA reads TGTGCCAGCAGCTATTTTTCGAGCCAGCGGGGTAGCTCCTACAATGAGCAGTTCTTC.